The 25 T cell receptor beta chains given below trace back to one sample, sequenced in a study of beta chain features in type 1 diabetes. Of the isolated RNA, all was reverse transcribed, and so the sequenced material was expressed TCRB transcripts. Sequencing used immunoSEQ multiplex PCR; TCRdb keeps in-frame clones, though not all of them. This sample has 970,000 or so clones, with under 20% found just once. The sequenced material came from naive CD4+ T cells from blood. The source of these receptors is a young woman in good health.

J is TRBJ2-3 and V is TRBV4-2; 7 bases are shared with TRBD2. V was clipped by 2 bases and J by 2 bases; unmatched bases: 4. The germline gives CDR1 LGHNA, CDR2 YNFKEQ. CDR3 length: 15 residues. The CDR3 sequence: CASSQPGLYTDTQYF. DNA for the CDR3: TGTGCCAGCAGCCAACCGGGACTATACACAGATACGCAGTATTTT.

J is TRBJ2-7 and V is TRBV7-2; D is ambiguous. CDR1 SGHTA and CDR2 FQGNSA come from the germline V gene. Trimming removed 4 bases at V and 4 bases at J, with 20 bases between. There are 16 residues in the CDR3. Here the CDR3 reads CASSSLKGRGVYEQYF. DNA of the CDR3: TGTGCCAGCAGCTCGCTTAAGGGAAGAGGTGTATACGAGCAGTACTTC.

There are a few counts of this clone. J is TRBJ2-1 and V is TRBV28; D is perhaps TRBD2 (5 bases). Germline assignment: CDR1 MDHEN and CDR2 SYDVKM. The CDR3 spans 15 residues. Trimming removed 5 bases at V and 3 bases at J, with 14 bases between. The CDR3 loop reads CASSPPGFLYNEQFF. The CDR3 region has the DNA TGTGCCAGCAGTCCTCCGGGATTCCTCTACAATGAGCAGTTCTTC.

Notes on this clone: The identical CDR3 is also encoded by other nucleotide sequences in the sample. This chain links TRBV18 with TRBJ2-1; D is ambiguous. Germline V gene data show CDR1 as KGHSH and CDR2 as LQKENI. With 1 base removed from V and 5 bases from J, the gap between germline ends came to 6 bases. This CDR3 comprises 13 residues. As DNA, the CDR3 is TGTGCCAGCTCACCACGGAGTGACAATGAGCAGTTCTTC. Residues: CASSPRSDNEQFF.

This clone was counted a few times. The genes are TRBV7-2 and TRBJ2-5, with 8 bases lining up with TRBD2. The CDR3 runs to 18 residues. Germline-derived CDR1 and CDR2 are SGHTA and FQGNSA. V shed 4 bases, J shed 1 base, and the junction held 14 bases outside the gene matches. CDR3: CASSSGYPAGAPQETQYF. CDR3 DNA sequence: TGTGCCAGCAGCTCGGGCTACCCAGCGGGAGCCCCCCAAGAGACCCAGTACTTC.

This clone was observed a few times. The genes are TRBV29-1 and TRBJ2-6, with D possibly being TRBD2 (6 bases). Germline-derived CDR1 and CDR2 are SQVTM and ANQGSEA. The CDR3 contains 14 residues. The V and J ends lost 4 bases and 3 bases respectively, with 10 bases between them. The CDR3 DNA reads as TGCAGCGTTGTTTCTAGCGATGGGGCCAACGTCCTGACTTTC. Its protein product is CSVVSSDGANVLTF.

This clone was seen more than once but under ten times. The V and J genes are TRBV7-2 and TRBJ2-7, with a weak D call TRBD2 (5 bases). The V gene's germline CDR1 is SGHTA and CDR2 FQGNSA. This CDR3 spans 14 amino acids. Trimming left V 3 bases short and J 4 bases short, with 13 bases between. The CDR3 bases are TGTGCCAGCAGCTTCGGCCTATGGGAGTACGAGCAGTACTTC. Translating gives CASSFGLWEYEQYF.

CDR3 region: CASSLGARTVYSNQPQHF. CDR3 bases: TGCGCCAGCAGCTTGGGGGCCCGGACAGTCTATAGCAATCAGCCCCAGCATTTT. This rearrangement joins TRBV5-1 to TRBJ1-5, with D possibly matching TRBD1 (6 bases). Trimming took 0 bases from V and 0 from J, leaving 16 bases between them. Germline CDR1 reads SGHRS; CDR2 reads YFSETQ. There are 18 residues in the CDR3. Full variable domain (remainder filled in from reference TRBV5-1 and TRBJ1-5): KAGVTQTPRYLIKTRGQQVTLSCSPISGHRSVSWYQQTPGQGLQFLFEYFSETQRNKGNFPGRFSGRQFSNSRSEMNVSTLELGDSALYLCASSLGARTVYSNQPQHFGDGTRLSIL.

The DNA of the CDR3 is TGTGCCAGTAGTGCTAAGTTCGGGGCCATCCAAAACATTCAGTACTTC. Encoded protein: CASSAKFGAIQNIQYF. V and J are TRBV19 and TRBJ2-4, with D perhaps given as TRBD1 or TRBD2 (5 bases each). The V and J ends lost 5 bases and 5 bases respectively, with 19 bases between them. Germline V gene data show CDR1 as LNHDA and CDR2 as SQIVND (reference sequence). CDR3 size: 16 residues.

The chain employs TRBV7-9 and TRBJ2-2; 15 bases are shared with TRBD2. With 5 bases clipped from V and 0 bases from J, the junction kept 7 bases outside the gene matches. Germline CDR1 and CDR2: SEHNR and FQNEAQ (reference sequence). This CDR3 has 19 amino acids. The CDR3 sequence: CASSPGLAGGGANTGELFF. The CDR3 DNA follows: TGTGCCAGCAGCCCGGGACTAGCGGGAGGTGGTGCGAACACCGGGGAGCTGTTTTTT.

The chain joins TRBV25-1 to TRBJ1-1; D is possibly TRBD1 (5 bases). V dropped 1 base and J dropped 0 bases, with 12 bases sitting between them. CDR1 MGHDK and CDR2 SYGVNS come from the germline V gene. CDR3 length: 16 residues. The CDR3 bases are TGTGCCAGCAGTGAATTCCGTGGGGGGGTGAACACTGAAGCTTTCTTT. Its translation is CASSEFRGGVNTEAFF.

V usage is TRBV15 and J usage is TRBJ2-7; D perhaps matches TRBD1 (7 bases). Trimming stripped 1 base from V and 3 bases from J, with 13 bases between. Germline CDR1 LNHNV, CDR2 YYDKDF (reference sequence). The CDR3 has 15 residues. For the CDR3, the DNA is TGTGCCACCAGCAGAGTTTCAGGGGGGCGCTACGAGCAGTACTTC. This gives the protein CATSRVSGGRYEQYF.

The chain combines TRBV5-1 with TRBJ1-2, with 7 bases that match TRBD1. The V gene end was trimmed by 3 bases and the J gene end by 7 bases; junction bases not matched to a gene: 6. The CDR3 has 13 residues. Germline V CDR1 and CDR2: SGHRS, YFSETQ. This CDR3 is CASSYSGQFGYTF. CDR3 bases: TGCGCCAGCAGCTACTCGGGACAGTTTGGCTACACCTTC.

This clone was counted a few times. V and J are TRBV11-2 and TRBJ2-7; 11 bases agree with TRBD2. This CDR3 has 17 amino acids. The V segment lost 1 base and the J segment 4 bases; nucleotides outside the gene matches: 9. Looked up from germline, CDR1 is SGHAT and CDR2 is FQNNGV. Here the CDR3 reads CASSLVLAGGRSYEQYF. CDR3 coding DNA: TGTGCCAGCAGCTTAGTGCTAGCGGGAGGTCGGTCGTACGAGCAGTACTTC.

This clone was seen a handful of times. The rearrangement joins TRBV9 to TRBJ2-1, with 11 bases fitting TRBD2. V shed 4 bases, J shed 6 bases, and the junction held 9 bases outside the gene matches. CDR1 and CDR2 from the germline V gene are SGDLS and YYNGEE. The CDR3 is 16 residues long. The CDR3, as DNA: TGTGCCAGCAGCCCCCCCGGGACTAGCGGAGCCAATGAGCAGTTCTTC. It codes for CASSPPGTSGANEQFF.

J is TRBJ1-2 and V is TRBV7-6, with 7 bases lining up with TRBD1. The trim removed 1 base at V and 2 bases at J, leaving 7 bases unmatched. The CDR3 totals 16 residues. CDR1 is SGHVS and CDR2 is FNYEAQ in the germline V gene. The CDR3 region is CASSLVATGENYGYTF. As DNA, the CDR3 is TGTGCCAGCAGCTTAGTGGCTACAGGGGAGAACTATGGCTACACCTTC.

The rearrangement uses TRBV28 and TRBJ2-3, with a tentative D call TRBD2 (7 bases). Trimming took 3 bases from V and 3 from J, leaving 13 bases between them. Germline V gene sequence: CDR1 MDHEN, CDR2 SYDVKM. The CDR3 is 15 amino acids. The DNA of the CDR3 is TGTGCCAGCAGTTTCGGGGGGCGCATAACAGATACGCAGTATTTT. Its protein is CASSFGGRITDTQYF.

This chain uses TRBV7-9 with TRBJ2-1; 9 bases map to TRBD1. The CDR3 has 15 amino acids. Germline trimming cut 5 bases from V and 4 bases from J; bases unmatched to any gene: 6. From germline, CDR1 is SEHNR and CDR2 FQNEAQ (reference sequence). The CDR3 DNA reads TGTGCCAGCAGCCTTGTAGGACAGGGGTACAATGAGCAGTTCTTC. This encodes CASSLVGQGYNEQFF.

In its sample, this clone was seen a few times. The chain has TRBV18 and TRBJ2-1; possibly TRBD1 for D (7 bases). CDR1 is KGHSH and CDR2 is LQKENI in the germline V gene. The CDR3 contains 14 residues. With 3 bases removed from V and 8 bases from J, the gap between germline ends came to 14 bases. CDR3 in amino acids: CASSPLQGRYEQFF. The DNA for the CDR3 is TGTGCCAGCTCACCTTTACAGGGGAGGTATGAGCAGTTCTTC.

The chain links TRBV4-2 to TRBJ2-1; 8 nucleotides line up with TRBD2. CDR1 is LGHNA and CDR2 is YNFKEQ in the germline V gene. The CDR3 loop spans 18 amino acids. J gave up 9 bases and V 1 base, and 17 bases lay outside the gene matches. The CDR3 DNA reads TGTGCCAGCAGCCAAGGGCCTAGCGGGTGGAGCGCCCCTGCTGAGCAGTTCTTC. Amino acid sequence: CASSQGPSGWSAPAEQFF.

J is TRBJ1-2 and V is TRBV27, with D possibly matching TRBD1 (5 bases). The CDR3 length is 13 residues. Germline V gene lookup returns CDR1 MNHEY and CDR2 SMNVEV (reference sequence). Trimming left V 2 bases short and J 8 bases short, with 12 bases between. The CDR3, as DNA: TGTGCCAGCAGTTTAAGGTCAGGGATAGGCTACACCTTC. Translation gives CASSLRSGIGYTF.

This clone has just a few counts. The CDR3 region has the DNA TGTGCCAGCGGGGGAGGAGTAGGTAGCAAGGTCGATGAGCAGTTCTTC. Translated: CASGGGVGSKVDEQFF. The rearrangement joins TRBV28 to TRBJ2-1; tentatively, D is TRBD2 (6 bases). The CDR3 consists of 16 residues. CDR1 and CDR2 (germline): MDHEN, SYDVKM. V gave up 8 bases and J gave up 8 bases, with 25 bases separating them.

The chain carries TRBV29-1 and TRBJ2-1, with TRBD1 matching 7 bases. This CDR3 contains 14 residues. Germline V CDR1 and CDR2: SQVTM, ANQGSEA. Losses at the gene ends were 7 bases for V and 0 bases for J; bases not matched to a gene: 6. CDR3 sequence reads: CSGGQRSSYNEQFF. For the CDR3, the DNA is TGCAGCGGGGGACAGCGAAGCTCCTACAATGAGCAGTTCTTC.

This clone was counted only a few times. The V and J genes are TRBV11-2 and TRBJ2-1; the D gene is possibly TRBD2 (6 bases). V lost 5 bases, J lost 4 bases, and 18 bases lay in between. The CDR3 contains 16 residues. Germline-derived CDR1 and CDR2 are SGHAT and FQNNGV. CDR3 residues: CASSKRVTRAYNEQFF. The CDR3 DNA reads TGTGCCAGCAGCAAAAGAGTGACTAGGGCTTACAATGAGCAGTTCTTC.

This clone was counted a few times. This chain joins TRBV5-1 and TRBJ2-7; tentatively, D is TRBD1 or TRBD2 (5 bases each). This CDR3 contains 14 residues. CDR1 is SGHRS, CDR2 YFSETQ, per germline. V was cut by 4 bases and J by 2 bases, with 13 bases left in between. The CDR3 loop reads CASSPQGPAYEQYF. The CDR3 coding sequence is TGCGCCAGCAGCCCCCAGGGACCGGCCTACGAGCAGTACTTC.